This TCR beta chain was profiled in a study of T cell responses to AZD1222 COVID-19 vaccine. Whole-study results and caveats: Samples come after the peak T cell response, not at day 14. Unmutated variant regions reportedly attract nearly half of all spike-specific TCRs. Clonal diversity may have been underestimated, and the donors were mostly white British, with more females than males. Baseline testing showed seropositivity in only five or six AZD1222 recipients.

Per germline, CDR1 SGHKS and CDR2 YYEKEE (reference sequence). CDR3 size: 12 residues. Trimming stripped 0 bases from V and 3 bases from J, with 2 bases between. Worth noting for this clone: Its antigen remains unidentified.

Assay: immunoSEQ multiplex PCR; the TCRdb copy retains only in-frame clones and omits some. This table holds some 190,000 clones, 80% to 90% found once. The specimen was peripheral blood, collected on day 0 of AZD1222 vaccination. The chain couples TRBV5-5 to TRBJ2-3; D ambiguous. The clonotype comes from an adult in good health. The CDR3 sequence: CASSLVTDTQYF. The CDR3 nucleotides read TGTGCCAGCAGCTTGGTGACAGATACGCAGTATTTT.